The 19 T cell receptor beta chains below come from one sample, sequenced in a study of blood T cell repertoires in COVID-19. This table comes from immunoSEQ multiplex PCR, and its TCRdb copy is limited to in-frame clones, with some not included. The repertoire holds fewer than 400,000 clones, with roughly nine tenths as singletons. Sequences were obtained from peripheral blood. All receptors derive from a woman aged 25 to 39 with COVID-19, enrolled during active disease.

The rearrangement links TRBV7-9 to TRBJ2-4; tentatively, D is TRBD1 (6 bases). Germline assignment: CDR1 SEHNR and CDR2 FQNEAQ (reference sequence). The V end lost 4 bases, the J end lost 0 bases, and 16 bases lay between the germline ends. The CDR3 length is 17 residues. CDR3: CASSSDGQKLAKNIQYF. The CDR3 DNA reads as TGTGCCAGCAGCTCAGACGGACAGAAATTAGCCAAAAACATTCAGTACTTC.

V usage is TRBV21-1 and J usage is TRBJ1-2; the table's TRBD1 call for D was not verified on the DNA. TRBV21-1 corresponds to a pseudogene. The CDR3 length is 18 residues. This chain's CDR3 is CASSKALVGGENYYGYTF. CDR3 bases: TGTGCCAGCAGCAAAGCGCTTGTAGGGGGCGAAAATTACTATGGCTACACCTTC.

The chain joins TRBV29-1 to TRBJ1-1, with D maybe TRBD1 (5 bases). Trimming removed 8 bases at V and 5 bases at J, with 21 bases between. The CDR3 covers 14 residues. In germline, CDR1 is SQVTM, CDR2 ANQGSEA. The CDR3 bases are TGCAGCTTCTGGGACTCCTCAAGTGGGACTGAAGCTTTCTTT. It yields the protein CSFWDSSSGTEAFF.

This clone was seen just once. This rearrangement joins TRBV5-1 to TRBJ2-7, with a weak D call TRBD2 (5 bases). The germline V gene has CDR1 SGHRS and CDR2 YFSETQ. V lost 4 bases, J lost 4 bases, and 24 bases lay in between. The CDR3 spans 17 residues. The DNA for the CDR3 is TGCGCCAGCAGCCCCGAGGGTGGCGCTAGAAAAATTTACGAGCAGTACTTC. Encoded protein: CASSPEGGARKIYEQYF.

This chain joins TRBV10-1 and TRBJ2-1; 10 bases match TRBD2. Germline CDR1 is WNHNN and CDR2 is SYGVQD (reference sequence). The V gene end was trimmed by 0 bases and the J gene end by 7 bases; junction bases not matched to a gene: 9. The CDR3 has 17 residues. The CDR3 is CASSESGGSGGVNEQFF. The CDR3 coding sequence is TGCGCCAGCAGTGAGTCTGGTGGGAGCGGGGGGGTGAATGAGCAGTTCTTC.

The CDR3 DNA reads as TGTGCTAGTGGCCATGGGGGCCCTGAAGCTTTCTTT. This gives the protein CASGHGGPEAFF. The chain couples TRBV12-5 to TRBJ1-1; possible D gene TRBD1, 6 bases. The CDR3 length is 12 residues. V lost 6 bases, J lost 6 bases, and 11 bases lay in between. From germline, CDR1 is LGHNT and CDR2 FRNRAP.

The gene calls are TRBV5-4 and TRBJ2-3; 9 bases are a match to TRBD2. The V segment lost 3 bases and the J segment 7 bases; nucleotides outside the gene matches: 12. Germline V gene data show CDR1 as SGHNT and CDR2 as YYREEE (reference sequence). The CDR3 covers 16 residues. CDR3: CASSSSGVAGVHTQYF. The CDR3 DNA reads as TGTGCCAGCAGCTCGTCGGGGGTAGCGGGAGTACATACGCAGTATTTT.

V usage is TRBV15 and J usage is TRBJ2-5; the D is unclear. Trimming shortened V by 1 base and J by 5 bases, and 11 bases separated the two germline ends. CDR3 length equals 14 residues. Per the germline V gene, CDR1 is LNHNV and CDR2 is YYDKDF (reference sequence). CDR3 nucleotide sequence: TGTGCCACCAGCAGAGGGGTATTCGGGGAGACCCAGTACTTC. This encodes CATSRGVFGETQYF.

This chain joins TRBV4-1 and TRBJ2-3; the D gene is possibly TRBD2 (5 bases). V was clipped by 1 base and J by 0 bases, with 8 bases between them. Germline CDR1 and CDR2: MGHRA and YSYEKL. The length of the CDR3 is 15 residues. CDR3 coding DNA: TGCGCCAGCAGCCAAGCCAGCGGCAGCACAGATACGCAGTATTTT. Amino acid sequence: CASSQASGSTDTQYF.

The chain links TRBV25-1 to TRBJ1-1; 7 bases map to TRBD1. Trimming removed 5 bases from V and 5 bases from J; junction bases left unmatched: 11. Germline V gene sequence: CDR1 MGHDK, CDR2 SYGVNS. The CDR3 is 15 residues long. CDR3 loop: CASSPAGGGDTEAFF. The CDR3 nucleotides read TGTGCCAGCAGTCCGGCGGGAGGGGGCGATACTGAAGCTTTCTTT.

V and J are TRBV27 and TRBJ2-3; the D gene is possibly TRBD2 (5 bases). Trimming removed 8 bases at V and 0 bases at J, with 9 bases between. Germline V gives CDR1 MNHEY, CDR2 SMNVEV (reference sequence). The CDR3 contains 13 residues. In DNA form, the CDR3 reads TGTGCCAGCCGCCCGGGGAGCACAGATACGCAGTATTTT. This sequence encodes CASRPGSTDTQYF.

The CDR3 reads CASQRDRGLSPLHF. Written as DNA, the CDR3 is TGTGCCAGCCAACGGGACAGGGGGCTTTCCCCCCTCCACTTT. V gene TRBV11-2 combines with J gene TRBJ1-6, with 12 nucleotides matching TRBD1. Germline CDR1 is SGHAT and CDR2 is FQNNGV. The CDR3 runs to 14 residues. J gave up 13 bases and V 8 bases, and 9 bases lay outside the gene matches.

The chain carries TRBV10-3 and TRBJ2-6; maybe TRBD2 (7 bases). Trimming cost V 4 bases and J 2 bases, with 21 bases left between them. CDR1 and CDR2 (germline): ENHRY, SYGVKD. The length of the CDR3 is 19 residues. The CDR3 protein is CAISGATGRGRTGANVLTF. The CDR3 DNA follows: TGTGCCATCAGTGGTGCTACAGGGAGGGGAAGGACTGGGGCCAACGTCCTGACTTTC.

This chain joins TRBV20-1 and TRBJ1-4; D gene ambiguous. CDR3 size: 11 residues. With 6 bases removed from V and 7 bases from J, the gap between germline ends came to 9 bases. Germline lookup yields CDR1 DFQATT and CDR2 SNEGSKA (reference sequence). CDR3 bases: TGCAGTGCCATATTCGGTGAAAAACTGTTTTTT. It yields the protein CSAIFGEKLFF.

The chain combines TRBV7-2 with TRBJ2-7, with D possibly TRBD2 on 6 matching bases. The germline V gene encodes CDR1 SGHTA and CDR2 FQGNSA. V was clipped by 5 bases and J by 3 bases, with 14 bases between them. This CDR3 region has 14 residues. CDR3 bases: TGTGCCAGCAGCCCGGGACTTCAACTCTACGAGCAGTACTTC. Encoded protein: CASSPGLQLYEQYF. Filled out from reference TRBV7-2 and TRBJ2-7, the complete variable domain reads GAGVSQSPSNKVTEKGKDVELRCDPISGHTALYWYRQSLGQGLEFLIYFQGNSAPDKSGLPSDRFSAERTGGSVSTLTIQRTQQEDSAVYLCASSPGLQLYEQYFGPGTRLTVT.

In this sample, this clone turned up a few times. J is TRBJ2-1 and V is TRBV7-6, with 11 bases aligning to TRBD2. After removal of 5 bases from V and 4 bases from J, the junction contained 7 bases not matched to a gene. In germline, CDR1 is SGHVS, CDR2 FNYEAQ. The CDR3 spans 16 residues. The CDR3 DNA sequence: TGTGCCAGCAGCGAAACTAGCGGGAGACTTTACAATGAGCAGTTCTTC. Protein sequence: CASSETSGRLYNEQFF.

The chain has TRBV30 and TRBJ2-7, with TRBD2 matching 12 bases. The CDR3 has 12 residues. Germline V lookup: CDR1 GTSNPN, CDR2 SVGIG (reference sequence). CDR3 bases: TGTGACCAGGGACTAGCGGGCTACGAGCAGTACTTC. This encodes CDQGLAGYEQYF.

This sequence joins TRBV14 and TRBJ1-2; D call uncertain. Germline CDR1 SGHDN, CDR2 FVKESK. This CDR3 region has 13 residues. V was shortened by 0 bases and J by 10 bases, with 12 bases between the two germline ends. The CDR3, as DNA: TGTGCCAGCAGCCAAGACCCGCGGGGAGACTACACCTTC. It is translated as CASSQDPRGDYTF.

The CDR3 here is CASSQEGAQPQHF. The CDR3 nucleotides read TGCGCCAGCTCCCAGGAGGGGGCTCAGCCCCAGCATTTT. V gene TRBV5-1 combines with J gene TRBJ1-5; 7 nucleotides match TRBD1. The CDR3 is 13 residues long. Germline trimming cut 7 bases from V and 6 bases from J; bases unmatched to any gene: 7. Germline-derived CDR1 and CDR2 are SGHRS and YFSETQ.